Shown below are 9 T cell receptor beta chains from a single sample sequenced in a study of CD8 T cells in ankylosing spondylitis. Study-level points and caveats: Ankylosing spondylitis blood appeared to carry a characteristic TCR beta motif of several highly homologous variants.

For these TCRs, the target antigens are not known. TCRdb reprocessed the 5' RACE reads via MiXCR and lists one record per CDR3 protein. The sample lists about 200,000 distinct CDR3 sequences, more than 5.5% occurring once. The sample comprised blood, either unsorted or a sorted T cell fraction (not recorded which). The receptors derive from a male donor with ankylosing spondylitis.

This clonotype was observed at least ten times. V gene TRBV7-9 combines with J gene TRBJ2-3, with D uncertain. Trimming left V 5 bases short and J 2 bases short, with 8 bases between. CDR1 and CDR2 from the germline V gene are SEHNR and FQNEAQ (reference sequence). The CDR3 length is 13 residues. Here the CDR3 reads CASSIPATDTQYF. The CDR3 nucleotides are TGTGCCAGCAGCATCCCGGCCACAGATACGCAGTATTTT.

This clonotype was counted only a few times. This sequence joins TRBV6-1 and TRBJ2-1; D gene uncertain. CDR1 and CDR2 (germline): MNHNS, SASEGT. V was trimmed by 5 bases and J by 4 bases, leaving 12 bases between them. The CDR3 length is 14 residues. CDR3 sequence reads: CASSPMDGYNEQFF. The DNA of the CDR3 is TGTGCCAGCAGTCCAATGGATGGATACAATGAGCAGTTCTTC.

This clonotype came up a few times. This chain connects TRBV25-1 to TRBJ2-7; TRBD1 matches at 8 bases. Germline CDR1 MGHDK, CDR2 SYGVNS. The junction had 4 bases not matched to a gene; V was cut back by 5 bases and J by 4 bases. The CDR3 length is 13 residues. As DNA, the CDR3 is TGTGCCAGCAGTATCAGGGGGCAGTACGAGCAGTACTTC. Its protein is CASSIRGQYEQYF.

This clonotype has a count of ten or more. The V gene is TRBV9, the J gene TRBJ1-1; no clear D. V lost 2 bases and J 9 bases, leaving 14 bases between the germline ends. Germline V CDR1 and CDR2: SGDLS, YYNGEE. This CDR3 comprises 13 residues. The CDR3 protein is CASSVWDGKKAFF. CDR3 DNA: TGTGCCAGCAGCGTTTGGGATGGTAAAAAAGCTTTCTTT.

This clonotype appeared many times. The CDR3 spells CATSRDRSRTAPPNEQFF. Here the CDR3 DNA reads TGTGCCACCAGCAGAGATAGGTCGCGGACCGCTCCCCCCAATGAGCAGTTCTTC. The chain uses TRBV15 and TRBJ2-1, with D uncertain. CDR3 length: 18 residues. The germline gives CDR1 LNHNV, CDR2 YYDKDF (reference sequence). The germline V and J ends were trimmed by 0 bases and 6 bases, with 21 bases remaining between them.

This clonotype was detected ten times or more. This sequence joins TRBV7-6 and TRBJ2-1; D uncertain. The V gene's germline CDR1 is SGHVS and CDR2 FNYEAQ. The CDR3 covers 16 residues. Trimming removed 0 bases from V and 5 bases from J, with 14 bases in between. The CDR3 loop reads CASSLAKLSWNNEQFF. The DNA of the CDR3 is TGTGCCAGCAGCTTAGCTAAGTTAAGTTGGAACAATGAGCAGTTCTTC.

This clonotype was recorded many times. The gene calls are TRBV4-3 and TRBJ2-1; maybe TRBD1 (6 bases). Trimming removed 0 bases from V and 7 bases from J, with 10 bases in between. This CDR3 has 14 amino acids. Per the germline V gene, CDR1 is LGHNA and CDR2 is YSLEER. CDR3: CASSQDWGRNEQFF. Here the CDR3 DNA reads TGCGCCAGCAGCCAAGATTGGGGGCGGAATGAGCAGTTCTTC.

This clonotype has at least ten counts. The chain has TRBV7-9 and TRBJ2-2; D is uncertain. Germline CDR1 reads SEHNR; CDR2 reads FQNEAQ (reference sequence). The CDR3 length is 16 residues. The V end lost 4 bases, the J end lost 6 bases, and 18 bases lay between the germline ends. Here the CDR3 reads CASSSRPQHDPGELFF. CDR3 DNA: TGTGCCAGCAGCTCCCGGCCGCAGCATGACCCCGGGGAGCTGTTTTTT. Using reference TRBV7-9 and TRBJ2-2 for the parts outside the CDR3, the full variable domain is DTGVSQNPRHKITKRGQNVTFRCDPISEHNRLYWYRQTLGQGPEFLTYFQNEAQLEKSRLLSDRFSAERPKGSFSTLEIQRTEQGDSAMYLCASSSRPQHDPGELFFGEGSRLTVL.

This clonotype was counted many times. The chain recombines TRBV29-1 with TRBJ2-1; D is perhaps TRBD2 (5 bases). The CDR3 is made up of 13 amino acids. Germline loops: CDR1 SQVTM, CDR2 ANQGSEA. V lost 7 bases, J lost 4 bases, and 14 bases lay in between. The DNA of the CDR3 is TGCAGCGGCTGGCAGCGGAGATACAATGAGCAGTTCTTC. Translated: CSGWQRRYNEQFF.